Following are 12 T cell receptor beta chains from one sample sequenced in a study of T-cell memory formation after mild COVID-19. TCRdb reprocessed the 5' RACE reads via MiXCR and lists one record per CDR3 protein. The table includes more than 300,000 distinct CDR3 sequences, approximately 14% detected once. The source material was PBMCs or a T cell subset sorted from them (not recorded which). Source of these receptors: a man aged 18 to 30 who had mild COVID-19 (a few samples of this study predate the infection). Cell type and time point are not known.

This clonotype was found a few times. The genes are TRBV7-2 and TRBJ2-5, with a tentative D call TRBD1 (5 bases). The germline V gene encodes CDR1 SGHTA and CDR2 FQGNSA. The CDR3 has 13 amino acids. V gave up 4 bases and J gave up 5 bases, with 11 bases separating them. CDR3 amino acids: CASSSRTTETQYF. In nucleotides, the CDR3 is TGTGCCAGCAGCTCCCGGACAACGGAGACCCAGTACTTC.

J is TRBJ1-3 and V is TRBV6-5; D gene ambiguous. Per germline, CDR1 MNHEY and CDR2 SVGAGI. V lost 2 bases, J lost 0 bases, and 14 bases lay in between. The CDR3 totals 17 residues. The CDR3 spells CASSYGGSRTSGNTIYF. CDR3 nucleotides: TGTGCCAGCAGTTACGGCGGCAGTAGAACCTCTGGAAACACCATATATTTT.

This clonotype was found a few times. The chain carries TRBV15 and TRBJ1-1; TRBD1 matches 11 bases. Trimming took 2 bases from V and 8 from J; bases not matched to a gene: 7. The CDR3 totals 15 residues. The germline V gene encodes CDR1 LNHNV and CDR2 YYDKDF (reference sequence). This chain's CDR3 is CATSRRTGGVLEAFF. DNA of the CDR3: TGTGCCACCAGCAGAAGGACAGGGGGCGTCTTAGAAGCTTTCTTT.

This clonotype was found a few times. The chain has TRBV4-1 and TRBJ2-7; D call uncertain. V was trimmed by 1 base and J by 0 bases, leaving 10 bases between them. Per germline, CDR1 MGHRA and CDR2 YSYEKL. The CDR3 loop spans 15 amino acids. CDR3: CASSQGALNSYEQYF. The CDR3 bases are TGCGCCAGCAGCCAAGGTGCCCTTAACTCCTACGAGCAGTACTTC.

In its sample, this clonotype was seen a few times. V usage is TRBV29-1 and J usage is TRBJ2-3; 10 bases match TRBD1. The CDR3 extends over 13 amino acids. Germline CDR1 reads SQVTM; CDR2 reads ANQGSEA. The CDR3 bases are TGCGGGTACCCGGGACAGGGGACAGATACGCAGTATTTT. Its protein product is CGYPGQGTDTQYF.

This chain uses TRBV4-3 with TRBJ2-2; tentative D call: TRBD2 (5 bases). The germline V gene has CDR1 LGHNA and CDR2 YSLEER. The CDR3 extends over 17 amino acids. The germline V and J ends were trimmed by 6 bases and 1 base, with 18 bases remaining between them. As DNA, the CDR3 is TGCGCCAGCAGTCGATTGGAGGCAACCTTGAACACCGGGGAGCTGTTTTTT. Translated: CASSRLEATLNTGELFF.

The CDR3 spells CASSFRTSGANEQFF. DNA of the CDR3: TGTGCCAGCAGTTTTCGGACTAGCGGTGCCAATGAGCAGTTCTTC. This chain links TRBV12-3 or TRBV12-4 with TRBJ2-1, with TRBD2 matching 10 bases. Unmatched junction bases numbered 5, after V lost 3 bases and J lost 6 bases. The CDR3 length is 15 residues.

This sequence joins TRBV6-5 and TRBJ1-6, with 10 bases lining up with TRBD1. CDR3 length equals 16 residues. The V segment lost 0 bases and the J segment 9 bases; nucleotides outside the gene matches: 5. Germline lookup yields CDR1 MNHEY and CDR2 SVGAGI. The CDR3 loop reads CASSYSRTGGSSPLHF. The CDR3 nucleotides read TGTGCCAGCAGTTACTCCCGGACAGGGGGTAGTTCACCCCTCCACTTT.

The J gene is TRBJ2-1, the V gene TRBV7-9; weak D call: TRBD2 (8 bases). The CDR3 has 15 amino acids. With 2 bases removed from V and 6 bases from J, the gap between germline ends came to 14 bases. Germline values: CDR1 SEHNR, CDR2 FQNEAQ (reference sequence). CDR3 sequence: CASSLRAGDSNEQFF. DNA for the CDR3: TGTGCCAGCAGCTTACGAGCGGGGGACAGCAATGAGCAGTTCTTC.

This clonotype has only a few counts. V is TRBV28 and J is TRBJ1-6; D gene uncertain. Germline CDR1 and CDR2: MDHEN and SYDVKM. Trimming stripped 4 bases from V and 5 bases from J, with 6 bases between. The CDR3 has 13 amino acids. CDR3 region: CASSSANNSPLHF. CDR3 nucleotide sequence: TGTGCCAGCAGTTCGGCAAATAATTCACCCCTCCACTTT.

This sequence joins TRBV14 and TRBJ2-1; D is undetermined. Germline-derived CDR1 and CDR2 are SGHDN and FVKESK. V lost 1 base, J lost 3 bases, and 7 bases lay in between. The CDR3 consists of 14 residues. CDR3 residues: CASSQAEDYNEQFF. CDR3 sequence (DNA): TGTGCCAGCAGCCAAGCGGAAGACTACAATGAGCAGTTCTTC.

The chain is built from TRBV12-3 or TRBV12-4 and TRBJ2-7; D remains ambiguous. The CDR3 is made up of 13 amino acids. V was shortened by 3 bases and J by 3 bases, with 9 bases between the two germline ends. The CDR3 nucleotides are TGTGCCAGCAGTTTTGCACTTCTCTACGAGCAGTACTTC. It encodes CASSFALLYEQYF.